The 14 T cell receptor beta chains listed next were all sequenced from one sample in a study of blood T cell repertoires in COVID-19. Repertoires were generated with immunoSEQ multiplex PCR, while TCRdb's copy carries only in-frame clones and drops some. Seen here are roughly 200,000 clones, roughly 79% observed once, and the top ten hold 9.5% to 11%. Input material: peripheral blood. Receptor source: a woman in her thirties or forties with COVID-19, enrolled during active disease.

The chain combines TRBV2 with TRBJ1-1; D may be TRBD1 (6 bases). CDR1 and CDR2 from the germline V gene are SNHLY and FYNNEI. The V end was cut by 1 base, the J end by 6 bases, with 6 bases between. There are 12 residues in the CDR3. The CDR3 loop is CASSEGQAEAFF. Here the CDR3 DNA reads TGTGCCAGCAGTGAAGGACAGGCTGAAGCTTTCTTT. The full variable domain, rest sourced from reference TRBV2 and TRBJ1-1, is EPEVTQTPSHQVTQMGQEVILRCVPISNHLYFYWYRQILGQKVEFLVSFYNNEISEKSEIFDDQFSVERPDGSNFTLKIRSTKLEDSAMYFCASSEGQAEAFFGQGTRLTVV.

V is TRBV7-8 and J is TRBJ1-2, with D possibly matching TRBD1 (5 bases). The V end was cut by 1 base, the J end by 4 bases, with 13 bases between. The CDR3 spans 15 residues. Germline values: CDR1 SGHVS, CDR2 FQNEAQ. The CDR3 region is CASSLVGQGGYGYTF. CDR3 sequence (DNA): TGTGCCAGCAGCTTAGTCGGGCAGGGCGGCTATGGCTACACCTTC.

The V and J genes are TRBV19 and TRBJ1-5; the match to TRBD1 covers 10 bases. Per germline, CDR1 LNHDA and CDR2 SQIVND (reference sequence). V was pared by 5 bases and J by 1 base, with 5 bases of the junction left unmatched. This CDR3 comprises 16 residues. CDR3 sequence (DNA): TGTGCCAGTAGTGCCGACAGGGGGCGCAGCAATCAGCCCCAGCATTTT. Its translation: CASSADRGRSNQPQHF. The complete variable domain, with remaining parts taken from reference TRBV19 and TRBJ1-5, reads DGGITQSPKYLFRKEGQNVTLSCEQNLNHDAMYWYRQDPGQGLRLIYYSQIVNDFQKGDIAEGYSVSREKKESFPLTVTSAQKNPTAFYLCASSADRGRSNQPQHFGDGTRLSIL.

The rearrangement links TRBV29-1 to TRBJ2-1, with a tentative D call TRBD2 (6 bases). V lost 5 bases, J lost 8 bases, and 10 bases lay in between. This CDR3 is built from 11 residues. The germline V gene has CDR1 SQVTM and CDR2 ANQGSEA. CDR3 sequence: CSVLAGYEQFF. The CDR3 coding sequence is TGCAGCGTTCTTGCGGGGTATGAGCAGTTCTTC.

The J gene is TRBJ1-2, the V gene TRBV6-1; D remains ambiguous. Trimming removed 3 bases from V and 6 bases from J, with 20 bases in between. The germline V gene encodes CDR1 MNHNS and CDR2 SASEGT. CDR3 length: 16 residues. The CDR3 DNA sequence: TGTGCCAGCAGTGATTTCCTCCATTTGGGCTACGATGGCTACACCTTC. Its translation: CASSDFLHLGYDGYTF.

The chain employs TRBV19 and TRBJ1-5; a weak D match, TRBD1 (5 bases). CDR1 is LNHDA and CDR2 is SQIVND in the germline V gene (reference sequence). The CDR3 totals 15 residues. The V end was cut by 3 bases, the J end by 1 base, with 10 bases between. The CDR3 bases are TGTGCCAGTAGTATTGGCAGGGTGAGCAATCAGCCCCAGCATTTT. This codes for CASSIGRVSNQPQHF.

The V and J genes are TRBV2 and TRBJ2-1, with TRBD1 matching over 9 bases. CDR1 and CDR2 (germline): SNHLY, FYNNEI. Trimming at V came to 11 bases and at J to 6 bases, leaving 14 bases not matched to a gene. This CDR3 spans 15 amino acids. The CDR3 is CAGSANRGHSNEQFF. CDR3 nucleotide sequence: TGTGCCGGCTCAGCAAACAGGGGGCACAGCAATGAGCAGTTCTTC. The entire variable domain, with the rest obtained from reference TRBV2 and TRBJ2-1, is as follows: EPEVTQTPSHQVTQMGQEVILRCVPISNHLYFYWYRQILGQKVEFLVSFYNNEISEKSEIFDDQFSVERPDGSNFTLKIRSTKLEDSAMYFCAGSANRGHSNEQFFGPGTRLTVL.

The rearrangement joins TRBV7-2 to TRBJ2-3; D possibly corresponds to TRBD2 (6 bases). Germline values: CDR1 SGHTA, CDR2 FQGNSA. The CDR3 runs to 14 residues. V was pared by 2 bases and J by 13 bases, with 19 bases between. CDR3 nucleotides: TGTGCCAGCAGCTTACCGAATATTGTCGGAGGGAAGTATTTT. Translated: CASSLPNIVGGKYF.

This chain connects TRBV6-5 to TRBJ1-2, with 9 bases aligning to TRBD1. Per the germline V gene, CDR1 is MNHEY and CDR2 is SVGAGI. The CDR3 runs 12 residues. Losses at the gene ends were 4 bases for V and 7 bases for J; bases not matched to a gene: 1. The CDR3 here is CASSSTGGGYTF. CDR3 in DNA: TGTGCCAGCAGTTCGACAGGGGGTGGCTACACCTTC.

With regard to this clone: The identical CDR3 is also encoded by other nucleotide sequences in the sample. As DNA, the CDR3 is TGTGCCAGCAGTTTAGTTCGGGATACTGAAGCTTTCTTT. Translated, it gives CASSLVRDTEAFF. This rearrangement joins TRBV12-3 or TRBV12-4 to TRBJ1-1; no reliable D call. The CDR3 extends over 13 amino acids. Trimming took off 1 base at V and 5 bases at J, with 8 bases between the two ends.

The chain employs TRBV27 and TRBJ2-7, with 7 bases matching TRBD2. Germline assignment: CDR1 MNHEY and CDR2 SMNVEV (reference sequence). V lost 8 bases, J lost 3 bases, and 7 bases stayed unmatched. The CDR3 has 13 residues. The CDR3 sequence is CASGRGGSYEQYF. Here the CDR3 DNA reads TGTGCCAGCGGTCGTGGCGGGAGCTACGAGCAGTACTTC.

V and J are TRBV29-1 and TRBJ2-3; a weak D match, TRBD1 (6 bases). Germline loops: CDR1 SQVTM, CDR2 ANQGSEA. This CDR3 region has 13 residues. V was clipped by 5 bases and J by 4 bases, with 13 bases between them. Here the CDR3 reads CSVRGGLADTQYF. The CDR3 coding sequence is TGCAGCGTTAGAGGGGGTCTTGCAGATACGCAGTATTTT.

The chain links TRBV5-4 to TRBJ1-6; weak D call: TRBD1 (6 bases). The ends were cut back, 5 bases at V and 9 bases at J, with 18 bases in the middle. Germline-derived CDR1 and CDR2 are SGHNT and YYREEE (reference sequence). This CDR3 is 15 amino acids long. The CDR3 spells CASSLQGSDLSPLHF. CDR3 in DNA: TGTGCCAGCAGTTTACAGGGTTCGGATCTTTCACCCCTCCACTTT.

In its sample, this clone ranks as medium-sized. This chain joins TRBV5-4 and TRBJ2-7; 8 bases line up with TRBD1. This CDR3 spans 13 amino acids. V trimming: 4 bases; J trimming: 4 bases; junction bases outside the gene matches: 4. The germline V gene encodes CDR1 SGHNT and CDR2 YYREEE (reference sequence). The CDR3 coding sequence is TGTGCCAGCAGCAGACAGGGGCGATACGAGCAGTACGTC. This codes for CASSRQGRYEQYV.